This record covers a single T cell receptor beta chain. This specimen comes from a study of OX40 agonist ivuxolimab in advanced cancers. Study-level background: Patients treated during dose escalation were battling hepatocellular carcinoma, melanoma, renal cell or head and neck cancer.

The germline V gene has CDR1 SGHRS and CDR2 YFSETQ. V lost 4 bases to trimming and J lost 7 bases, with 11 bases between them. The CDR3 runs to 13 residues. Here immunoSEQ multiplex PCR was the method, and the copy in TCRdb shows in-frame clones only, minus some. The sample consists of 30,000 or so clones, about 80% of them appearing once. Sequences were derived from CD4+ or CD8+ T cells sorted from blood, sampled in a trial of the OX40 agonist ivuxolimab. This chain uses TRBV5-1 with TRBJ1-4, with D maybe TRBD1 (6 bases). This TCR was sampled from an adult with an advanced solid tumor such as melanoma, head and neck, liver or kidney cancer. CDR3 region: CASSVDRSEKLFF. In DNA form, the CDR3 reads TGCGCCAGCAGCGTTGACAGGAGTGAAAAACTGTTTTTT.